This TCR beta chain was observed in a study of early T cells in non-severe SARS-CoV-2 infection (dated by TCRdb to about 2021). A note on the overall study: Because TCR sequencing relied on bulk RNA taken from unsorted whole blood, pairing of alpha and beta chains was not possible. Here is what the overall study found, with its caveats: VDJdb matching was skewed toward anti-spike CD8 responses and likely underestimated virus-specific expansions, missing private and CD4 specificities.

This clonotype was observed a few times. The antigen it recognizes is unknown. Per-base qualities were not stored, and no clone one base away is much larger. Taken from cysteine to phenylalanine, the CDR3 has 14 residues. The only DNA kept is the CDR3, 42 bases in frame from the first base. Clipping removes 5 bases from V and 3 bases from J, with 7 as the unmatched junction base count. Reading the germline V gene gives CDR1 SGHVS and CDR2 FNYEAQ. A case-control design nested within a healthcare worker cohort in London, UK, was used, with weekly nasopharyngeal swab PCR tests and blood sampling performed. Healthcare workers were recruited during the week of the UK lockdown, between 23 and 31 March 2020, and followed weekly for up to roughly 15 weeks. The library was prepared using 5' RACE. For sequencing, a NextSeq 500 was employed. The TCR library protocol attached unique molecular identifiers to individual cDNA molecules to correct for sequencing error and PCR bias. TCR alpha and beta chains were both sequenced, and the abundances of alpha and beta sequences in each sample were closely correlated with each other. Under the source paper's analysis protocol: Decombinator V4 was used to annotate TCR sequences for V gene, J gene and CDR3. Expanded TCRs were defined as changing significantly between any two time points under a Poisson model with p below 0.0001. TCR abundances were normalised to the total number of TCRs sequenced in each sample and reported as counts per million. TRAV1-2 paired with TRAJ12, TRAJ20 or TRAJ33 defined MAIT TCRs, while TRAV10 paired with TRAJ18 defined iNKT TCRs. VDJdb, accessed 1 November 2021, was searched for CMV, EBV and SARS-CoV-2 annotated TCRs, excluding TCRs annotated for multiple antigens. TCRdb trimmed public reads at Q25 via fastp, called clones via MiXCR and kept in-frame beta chains. One record per CDR3 amino acid sequence lists the most common genes and DNA. The V and J calls shown here were made by TCRdb, not taken from the authors' results. The sample table lists 40,000 to 45,000 distinct CDR3 sequences, approximately 11% of them with a count of one. The ten most abundant clones make up 9.5% to 10% of the sample.

The sample taken for sequencing was whole blood. The chain joins TRBV7-6 to TRBJ2-7; a stretch of 7 junction bases matches TRBD2. This receptor was obtained from an adult who was a healthcare worker with PCR-confirmed SARS-CoV-2 infection or an uninfected control (not recorded which). The DNA sequence reads TGTGCCAGCAGCCCGTGGGGAGGGAGCTACGAGCAGTACTTC. The resulting protein is CASSPWGGSYEQYF.